This TCR beta chain was recorded in a study of cytomegalovirus exposure and HLA in healthy donors. Study-level points and caveats: Overall, around 150 TCR beta chains were annotated as cytomegalovirus-associated. While the bulk of TCR sequences proved rare, some public TCRs turned up in many donors. Among the CMV-associated chains, three were confirmed in vitro as specific for CMV antigens.

Concerning this clone: The antigen is unknown.

Repertoires were generated with immunoSEQ multiplex PCR, while TCRdb's copy carries only in-frame clones and drops some. The sample holds some 160,000 clones; 80% to 95% are singletons and the top ten take roughly 0.7%. The source of this sequence is a young man in good health and CMV-seronegative. The material sequenced was PBMCs.

The CDR3 region is CASSLNVAGVEKLFF. The CDR3 DNA sequence: TGCGCCAGCAGCTTGAATGTGGCAGGGGTTGAAAAACTGTTTTTT. This chain links TRBV5-1 with TRBJ1-4; maybe TRBD1 (6 bases). This CDR3 is built from 15 residues. Germline loops: CDR1 SGHRS, CDR2 YFSETQ. Trimming left V 1 base short and J 7 bases short, with 14 bases between.